The subject of this entry is one T cell receptor beta chain. The method was immunoSEQ multiplex PCR; TCRdb's version includes in-frame clones alone and lacks a portion of them. Among about 68,000 clones listed, approximately 90% were seen once. This sample is part of a study of T cell changes during pregnancy in multiple sclerosis. V was pared by 4 bases and J by 2 bases, with 14 bases of the junction left unmatched. This CDR3 is built from 18 residues. Germline CDR1 is PRHDT and CDR2 is FYEKMQ (reference sequence). Sample: peripheral blood, taken in the third trimester of pregnancy. The receptor's source is a female donor with multiple sclerosis, enrolled in a pregnancy study. The chain joins TRBV13 to TRBJ2-1; 7 positions agree with TRBD1. The CDR3 protein is CASSSLLGGPRPYNEQFF. The CDR3 DNA reads TGTGCCAGCAGCTCCCTTTTAGGGGGCCCGCGGCCCTACAATGAGCAGTTCTTC.